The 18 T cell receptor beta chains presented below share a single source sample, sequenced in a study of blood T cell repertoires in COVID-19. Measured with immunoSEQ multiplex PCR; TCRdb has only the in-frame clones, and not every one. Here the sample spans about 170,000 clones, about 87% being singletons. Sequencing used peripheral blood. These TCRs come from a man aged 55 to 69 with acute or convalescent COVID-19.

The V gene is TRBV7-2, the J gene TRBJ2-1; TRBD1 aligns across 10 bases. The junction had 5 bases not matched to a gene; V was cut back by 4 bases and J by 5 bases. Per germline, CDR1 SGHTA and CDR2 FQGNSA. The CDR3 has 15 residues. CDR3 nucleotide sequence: TGTGCCAGCAGCTCGACAGGGGGCTTCAACAATGAGCAGTTCTTC. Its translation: CASSSTGGFNNEQFF. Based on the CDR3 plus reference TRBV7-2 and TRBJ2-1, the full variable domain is GAGVSQSPSNKVTEKGKDVELRCDPISGHTALYWYRQSLGQGLEFLIYFQGNSAPDKSGLPSDRFSAERTGGSVSTLTIQRTQQEDSAVYLCASSSTGGFNNEQFFGPGTRLTVL.

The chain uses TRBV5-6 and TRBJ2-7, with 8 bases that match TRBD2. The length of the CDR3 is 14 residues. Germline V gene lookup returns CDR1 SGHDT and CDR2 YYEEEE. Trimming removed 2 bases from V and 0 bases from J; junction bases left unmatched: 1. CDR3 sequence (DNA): TGTGCCAGCAGCTTCAGCGGGAGCTCCTACGAGCAGTACTTC. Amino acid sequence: CASSFSGSSYEQYF.

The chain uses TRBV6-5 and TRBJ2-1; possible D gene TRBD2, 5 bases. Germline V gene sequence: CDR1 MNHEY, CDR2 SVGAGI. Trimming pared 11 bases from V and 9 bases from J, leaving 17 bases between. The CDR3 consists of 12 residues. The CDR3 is CASKRGFGEQFF. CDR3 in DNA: TGTGCCTCCAAACGGGGTTTCGGTGAGCAGTTCTTC.

In DNA, the CDR3 is TGTGCCAGCAGCTTAATAGGGGGAGGGTCAGGGGCCAACGTCCTGACTTTC. Amino acid sequence: CASSLIGGGSGANVLTF. This sequence joins TRBV5-5 and TRBJ2-6; D might be TRBD2 (7 bases). V was pared by 2 bases and J by 4 bases, with 16 bases between. CDR3 size: 17 residues. Germline V gene sequence: CDR1 SGHKS, CDR2 YYEKEE (reference sequence). Filled out from reference TRBV5-5 and TRBJ2-6, the complete variable domain reads DAGVTQSPTHLIKTRGQQVTLRCSPISGHKSVSWYQQVLGQGPQFIFQYYEKEERGRGNFPDRFSARQFPNYSSELNVNALLLGDSALYLCASSLIGGGSGANVLTFGAGSRLTVL.

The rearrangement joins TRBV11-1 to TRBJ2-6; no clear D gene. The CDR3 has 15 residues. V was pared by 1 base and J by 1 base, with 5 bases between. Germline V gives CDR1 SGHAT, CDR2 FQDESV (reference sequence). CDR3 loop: CASSLETSGANVLTF. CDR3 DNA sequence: TGTGCCAGCAGCTTAGAAACTTCTGGGGCCAACGTCCTGACTTTC.

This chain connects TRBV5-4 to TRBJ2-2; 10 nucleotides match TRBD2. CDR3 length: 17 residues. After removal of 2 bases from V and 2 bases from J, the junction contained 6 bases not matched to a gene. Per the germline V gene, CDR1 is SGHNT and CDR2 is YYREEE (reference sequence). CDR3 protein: CASSLTRLAGNTGELFF. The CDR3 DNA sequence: TGTGCCAGCAGCTTAACTCGACTAGCGGGTAACACCGGGGAGCTGTTTTTT.

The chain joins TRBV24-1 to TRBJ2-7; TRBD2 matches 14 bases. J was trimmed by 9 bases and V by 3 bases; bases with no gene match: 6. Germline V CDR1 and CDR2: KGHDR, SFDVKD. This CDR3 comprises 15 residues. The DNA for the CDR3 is TGTGCCACCAGTGATCCGGGACTAGCGGGAGCTAGGCAGTACTTC. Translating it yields CATSDPGLAGARQYF.

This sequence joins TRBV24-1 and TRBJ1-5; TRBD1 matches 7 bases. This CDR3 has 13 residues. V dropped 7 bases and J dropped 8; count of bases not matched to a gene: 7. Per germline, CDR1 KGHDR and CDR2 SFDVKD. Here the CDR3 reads CATRGTATEPQHF. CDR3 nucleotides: TGTGCCACCAGGGGGACAGCGACGGAGCCCCAGCATTTT.

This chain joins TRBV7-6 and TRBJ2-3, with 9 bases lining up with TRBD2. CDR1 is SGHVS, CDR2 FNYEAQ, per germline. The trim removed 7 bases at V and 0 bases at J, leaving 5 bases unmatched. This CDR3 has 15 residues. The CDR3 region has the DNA TGTGCCAGCACCTTGACTAGCGGCAGCACAGATACGCAGTATTTT. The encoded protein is CASTLTSGSTDTQYF.

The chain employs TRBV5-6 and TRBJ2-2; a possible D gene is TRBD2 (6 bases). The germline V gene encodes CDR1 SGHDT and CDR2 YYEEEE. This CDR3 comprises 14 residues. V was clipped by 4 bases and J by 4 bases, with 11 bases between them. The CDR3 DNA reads TGTGCCAGCAGCCCCGGGACTTTCACCGGGGAGCTGTTTTTT. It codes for CASSPGTFTGELFF.

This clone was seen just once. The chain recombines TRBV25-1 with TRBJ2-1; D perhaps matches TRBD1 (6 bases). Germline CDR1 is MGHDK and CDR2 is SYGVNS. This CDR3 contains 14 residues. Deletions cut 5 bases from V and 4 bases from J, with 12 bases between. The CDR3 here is CASSQAGAYNEQFF. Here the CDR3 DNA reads TGTGCCAGCAGTCAGGCAGGGGCTTACAATGAGCAGTTCTTC.

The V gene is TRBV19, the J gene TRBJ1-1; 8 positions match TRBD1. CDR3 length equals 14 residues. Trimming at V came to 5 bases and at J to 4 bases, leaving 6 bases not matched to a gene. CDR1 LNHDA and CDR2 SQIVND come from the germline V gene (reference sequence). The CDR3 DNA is TGTGCCAGTAGTTTAGCAGGGGGCGTCACTGAAGCTTTCTTT. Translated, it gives CASSLAGGVTEAFF.

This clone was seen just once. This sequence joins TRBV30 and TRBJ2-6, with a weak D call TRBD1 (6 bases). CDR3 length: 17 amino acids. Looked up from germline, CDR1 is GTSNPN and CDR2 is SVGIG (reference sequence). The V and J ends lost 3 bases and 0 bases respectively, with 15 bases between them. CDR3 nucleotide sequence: TGTGCCTGGAGCCCCTTACAGGGCTCCTCTGGGGCCAACGTCCTGACTTTC. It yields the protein CAWSPLQGSSGANVLTF. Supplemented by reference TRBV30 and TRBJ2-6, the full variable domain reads SQTIHQWPATLVQPVGSPLSLECTVEGTSNPNLYWYRQAAGRGLQLLFYSVGIGQISSEVPQNLSASRPQDRQFILSSKKLLLSDSGFYLCAWSPLQGSSGANVLTFGAGSRLTVL.

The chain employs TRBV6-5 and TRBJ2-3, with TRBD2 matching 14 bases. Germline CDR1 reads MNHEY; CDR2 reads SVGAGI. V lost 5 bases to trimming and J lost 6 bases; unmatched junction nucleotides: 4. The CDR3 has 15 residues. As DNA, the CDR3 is TGTGCCAGCAGTCTCAGGACTAGCGGGGGGGATACGCAGTATTTT. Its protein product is CASSLRTSGGDTQYF.

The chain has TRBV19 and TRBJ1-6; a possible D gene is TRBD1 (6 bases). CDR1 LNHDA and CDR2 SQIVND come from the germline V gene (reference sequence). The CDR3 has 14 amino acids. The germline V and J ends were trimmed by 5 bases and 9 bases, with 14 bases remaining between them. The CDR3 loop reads CASSFGGGSSPLHF. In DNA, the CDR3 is TGTGCCAGTAGTTTTGGGGGCGGAAGTTCACCCCTCCACTTT.

The CDR3 is CASSPGQDIPQFF. As DNA, the CDR3 is TGTGCCAGTAGTCCGGGACAGGACATACCGCAGTTCTTC. The chain uses TRBV19 and TRBJ2-1, with 8 bases that match TRBD1. Looked up from germline, CDR1 is LNHDA and CDR2 is SQIVND (reference sequence). Germline trimming cut 5 bases from V and 12 bases from J; bases unmatched to any gene: 9. The CDR3 length is 13 residues.

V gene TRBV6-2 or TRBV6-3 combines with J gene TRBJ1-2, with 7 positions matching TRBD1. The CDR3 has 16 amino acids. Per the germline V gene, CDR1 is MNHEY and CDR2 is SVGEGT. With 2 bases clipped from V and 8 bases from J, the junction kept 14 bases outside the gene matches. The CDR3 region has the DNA TGTGCCAGCAGTTACCCGAGGCGACAGGGAGTGAGCGGCTACACCTTC. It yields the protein CASSYPRRQGVSGYTF.

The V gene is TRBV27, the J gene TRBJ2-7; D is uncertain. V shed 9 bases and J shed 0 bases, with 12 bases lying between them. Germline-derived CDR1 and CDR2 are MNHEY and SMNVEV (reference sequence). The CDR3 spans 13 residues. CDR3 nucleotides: TGTGCCAGTAGTAGCCCCCCCTCCTACGAGCAGTACTTC. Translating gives CASSSPPSYEQYF.